Given below is one T cell receptor (beta chain) in context. These data originate in a study of blood T cell repertoires in COVID-19. At the level of the study: PBMCs, B-cell-depleted T cells, or T cells provided the cDNA or gDNA that made up the material.

Measured with immunoSEQ multiplex PCR; TCRdb has only the in-frame clones, and not every one. The sample carries approximately 160,000 clones, about 80% recorded once. The CDR3 is 15 amino acids. Trimming removed 0 bases from V and 3 bases from J, with 9 bases in between. Germline V lookup: CDR1 LNHNV, CDR2 YYDKDF (reference sequence). V and J are TRBV15 and TRBJ1-5; D is perhaps TRBD1 (5 bases). This receptor was taken from a man between 65 and 85 years old who had recovered from COVID-19. The sample was peripheral blood. As DNA, the CDR3 is TGTGCCACCAGCAGAGAACGGACACTCAATCAGCCCCAGCATTTT. It translates to CATSRERTLNQPQHF.